This T cell receptor (beta chain) stems from a study of persistence of HIV-infected CD4 T cells (dated by TCRdb to the early 2020s). With regard to the full study: CMV- and HIV-1 Gag-responding CD4+ T cells were isolated from ART-treated individuals so that antigen-driven clonal expansion of HIV-1-infected cells could be examined. The median time participants had been on suppressive ART was 8 to 9 years. Peripheral blood samples of up to about 180 mL were taken at multiple time points, with the exception of a couple of participants who underwent leukapheresis at a single time point. Proviral sequencing was used to assess clonality among infected cells, whereas TCRbeta sequencing gauged the clonality of all cells within each sorted population. Cross-participant TCR cluster analysis included roughly 8 participants for CMV and 6 or 7 participants for Gag.

According to the study, the label for this sample's treatment or condition signals: suppressive antiretroviral therapy. A pool of overlapping HIV-1 Gag 15-mer peptides, at 0.8 to 1 ug per peptide per mL, was used to stimulate the cells. Memory CD4+ T cells that did not respond, being CD40L-negative, CD69-negative and CD45RO-high, were sorted as memory populations depleted of antigen-responding cells. Participants were HIV-1-infected adults who started suppressive ART during chronic infection. Participants had undetectable plasma HIV-1 RNA below 50 copies/mL for at least 4 years. To be included, participants needed a CD4+ T cell count above 400 cells/uL and a positive CMV serology. Before stimulation, PBMCs were isolated using density centrifugation and depleted of CD8+ T cells. For roughly 17 hours, CD8-depleted PBMCs were stimulated with anti-CD28/CD49d costimulation, a CD40-blocking antibody, and enfuvirtide, which was added to prevent new infections. Sorting was done on either a Beckman Coulter MoFlo Legacy or an XDP sorter, and propidium iodide was used to exclude dead cells. The QIAamp DNA Mini Kit was used for genomic DNA extraction from samples above one million cells, and the Quick-DNA Microprep Kit was used otherwise.

The immunoSEQ hsTCRB assay version 4, run in survey mode, was used to sequence TCRbeta repertoires from genomic DNA. Genomic DNA was diluted to around 10 ng/uL, using up to about 1 ug per sample for TCRbeta sequencing. In the original analysis: ImmunoSeq Analyzer 3.0 was used for analysis of TCRbeta data, and diversity was computed on productive nucleotide rearrangements. Using the Immunarch R package, the improved Chao index served to estimate lower-bound TCR diversity and the Gini coefficient served to estimate clonality. Different nucleotide rearrangements encoding the same CDR3beta amino acid sequence were counted as distinct clonotypes. Differential abundance analysis identified TCRbeta sequences significantly enriched in antigen-responding cells relative to anti-CD3/anti-CD28-activated cells. TCRs were clustered by predicted peptide-MHC specificity with GLIPH2, both within individual participants and across merged participant data sets. TCRdb retrieved this table from immuneACCESS and kept in-frame rearrangements only. Not all clones are present; in checked studies, unresolved V genes account for under half, and no reason is known for the remainder. V, J and clone size are those of that table, while D and trimming were read from the DNA. The sample yields 30,000 to 35,000 clones; 65% to 90% were counted once. The ten biggest clones cover over 15% of the sample.

Study-wide findings and limitations: Only a small number of individuals took part in the study, and the range of antigens tested was limited. Because the TCR analyses were done in bulk, restricting them to just the rare CMV-responding cells that actually carried HIV-1 proviruses was not possible. A correlation was observed between TCR oligoclonality and proviral oligoclonality within the same sorted populations. Significantly lower TCRbeta richness was observed in CMV- and Gag-responding cells than in anti-CD3/anti-CD28-responding cells, and higher oligoclonality was observed in CMV-responding cells than in CD3/CD28-stimulated and Gag-responding cells. Antigen-responding cells were enriched for expanded CDR3beta sequences that were degenerate, which suggests that CD4+ responses to CMV and Gag underwent convergent selection.

About this clone: This receptor's antigen is unknown. The sample holds no much larger clone one base away, and base qualities are not on file.

The receptor's source is an adult woman with HIV who was CMV-seropositive. Sample: CD4+ T cells sorted from PBMCs after 18-hour stimulation, taken from a patient who received antiretroviral therapy. In the paper's terms, the cell subset or site label means: CD40L-CD69- CD45RO-high memory CD4 T cells not responding to Gag peptides.

The nucleotide sequence reads TGTGCCAGCAGCCGACTTGGCAGAGGGGATACGCAGTATTTT. This translates into CASSRLGRGDTQYF. The sequence joins TRBV7-3 to TRBJ2-3; tentative D gene TRBD2, with 5 bases matching. The cysteine opens and the phenylalanine closes a CDR3 of 14 amino acids. This entry keeps only the CDR3 DNA: 42 bases, framed from base 1. The germline V gene gives CDR1 as SGHTA and CDR2 as FQGTGA. V lost 5 bases and J lost 6 bases; the stretch between them is 15 bases long.